The 22 T cell receptor beta chains reported below all come from one sample, sequenced in a study of blood T cell repertoires in COVID-19. TCRdb's table, derived via immunoSEQ multiplex PCR, lists solely in-frame clones and lacks some. The sample shows roughly 330,000 clones, roughly 86% of them seen only once. Sequencing was carried out using peripheral blood. Receptors were obtained from a woman in her fifties or sixties with acute or convalescent COVID-19.

The V and J genes are TRBV4-2 and TRBJ2-2; 7 nucleotides agree with TRBD1. With 4 bases clipped from V and 2 bases from J, the junction kept 4 bases outside the gene matches. CDR3 size: 15 residues. CDR1 is LGHNA and CDR2 is YNFKEQ in the germline V gene. The CDR3 spells CASSPRDRNTGELFF. Here the CDR3 DNA reads TGTGCCAGCAGCCCCCGGGACAGAAACACCGGGGAGCTGTTTTTT.

CDR3 loop: CASRDRGGSNQPQHF. In nucleotides, the CDR3 is TGTGCCAGCAGGGACAGGGGAGGTAGCAATCAGCCCCAGCATTTT. The rearrangement links TRBV6-5 to TRBJ1-5; 9 bases are shared with TRBD1. V was clipped by 6 bases and J by 0 bases; unmatched bases: 3. Germline V gives CDR1 MNHEY, CDR2 SVGAGI. This CDR3 comprises 15 residues.

J is TRBJ2-7 and V is TRBV4-2; TRBD1 is a possible D gene (5 bases). Deletions cut 1 base from V and 5 bases from J, with 12 bases between. The CDR3 consists of 14 residues. Germline V lookup: CDR1 LGHNA, CDR2 YNFKEQ. This chain's CDR3 is CASSQVTGDHEQYF. CDR3 sequence (DNA): TGTGCCAGCAGCCAAGTAACAGGCGACCACGAGCAGTACTTC.

V gene TRBV2 combines with J gene TRBJ2-4; D gene uncertain. The ends were cut back, 6 bases at V and 1 base at J, with 13 bases in the middle. Germline assignment: CDR1 SNHLY and CDR2 FYNNEI. The CDR3 is made up of 15 amino acids. CDR3 region: CASSPSWAAKNIQYF. CDR3 sequence (DNA): TGTGCCAGCAGCCCCTCTTGGGCGGCCAAAAACATTCAGTACTTC.

This sequence joins TRBV2 and TRBJ2-7; 7 nucleotides line up with TRBD2. V was clipped by 6 bases and J by 2 bases; unmatched bases: 10. The CDR3 extends over 15 amino acids. Germline V CDR1 and CDR2: SNHLY, FYNNEI. In nucleotides, the CDR3 is TGTGCCAGCAGGGGAGGTTCTAGCGGAACCTACGAGCAGTACTTC. Translation gives CASRGGSSGTYEQYF.

The chain links TRBV27 to TRBJ1-2, with 8 nucleotides matching TRBD1. The CDR3 spans 15 residues. CDR1 MNHEY and CDR2 SMNVEV come from the germline V gene (reference sequence). V was pared by 2 bases and J by 6 bases, with 8 bases of the junction left unmatched. CDR3 residues: CASSLLGQGVHGYTF. Written as DNA, the CDR3 is TGTGCCAGCAGTTTACTAGGACAGGGCGTTCATGGCTACACCTTC.

This rearrangement joins TRBV4-3 to TRBJ2-6; the D gene is possibly TRBD1 (5 bases). This CDR3 spans 16 amino acids. Germline-derived CDR1 and CDR2 are LGHNA and YSLEER. V lost 4 bases and J 0 bases, leaving 10 bases between the germline ends. The CDR3 region is CASSLQVSSGANVLTF. The CDR3 DNA reads TGCGCCAGCAGCCTACAGGTCAGCTCTGGGGCCAACGTCCTGACTTTC.

This CDR3 is CASSSWTSGSSYEQYF. CDR3 bases: TGTGCCAGCAGCTCCTGGACTAGCGGAAGCTCCTACGAGCAGTACTTC. The chain joins TRBV11-2 to TRBJ2-7; TRBD2 matches at 10 bases. J was trimmed by 0 bases and V by 4 bases; bases with no gene match: 6. CDR3 length: 16 amino acids. Germline assignment: CDR1 SGHAT and CDR2 FQNNGV.

The rearrangement joins TRBV5-5 to TRBJ2-1, with 7 bases lining up with TRBD2. Germline V gene data show CDR1 as SGHKS and CDR2 as YYEKEE (reference sequence). Losses at the gene ends were 0 bases for V and 5 bases for J; bases not matched to a gene: 5. The CDR3 has 15 amino acids. CDR3 in DNA: TGTGCCAGCAGCTTGGGGCTAGCGGCAAACAATGAGCAGTTCTTC. It specifies CASSLGLAANNEQFF.

V gene TRBV6-2 or TRBV6-3 combines with J gene TRBJ2-5, with D maybe TRBD2 (6 bases). The CDR3 runs to 16 residues. V lost 0 bases and J 2 bases, leaving 13 bases between the germline ends. Germline assignment: CDR1 MNHEY and CDR2 SVGEGT. The CDR3 reads CASSYSITGLQETQYF. Here the CDR3 DNA reads TGTGCCAGCAGTTACTCGATTACGGGACTGCAAGAGACCCAGTACTTC.

The V and J genes are TRBV18 and TRBJ2-7, with TRBD2 matching 11 bases. The CDR3 sequence is 14 residues long. The ends lost 6 bases at V and 2 bases at J; junction bases unmatched: 3. Germline V gene sequence: CDR1 KGHSH, CDR2 LQKENI. The chain's CDR3 is CASSPSGRTYEQYF. The DNA for the CDR3 is TGTGCCAGCTCGCCTAGCGGGAGGACCTACGAGCAGTACTTC.

The chain couples TRBV28 to TRBJ2-1; no definite D call. In germline, CDR1 is MDHEN, CDR2 SYDVKM. V gave up 1 base and J gave up 0 bases, with 7 bases separating them. The length of the CDR3 is 15 residues. CDR3 nucleotides: TGTGCCAGCAGTTTATCAGGTATCTCCTACAATGAGCAGTTCTTC. Protein product: CASSLSGISYNEQFF.

The chain is built from TRBV10-3 and TRBJ2-3, with D possibly matching TRBD2 (6 bases). Trimming left V 4 bases short and J 6 bases short, with 14 bases between. This CDR3 has 14 amino acids. Germline CDR1 is ENHRY and CDR2 is SYGVKD. The CDR3 sequence is CAISGVAVGDTQYF. CDR3 coding DNA: TGTGCCATCAGTGGAGTAGCGGTGGGGGATACGCAGTATTTT.

The CDR3 loop reads CASSSTSVYTDTQYF. CDR3 sequence (DNA): TGTGCCAGCAGTTCGACTAGCGTCTACACAGATACGCAGTATTTT. The chain uses TRBV6-1 and TRBJ2-3; TRBD2 aligns across 8 bases. Trimming at V came to 5 bases and at J to 2 bases, leaving 6 bases not matched to a gene. The length of the CDR3 is 15 residues. In germline, CDR1 is MNHNS, CDR2 SASEGT.

V and J are TRBV18 and TRBJ2-1, with 8 bases aligning to TRBD2. CDR3 size: 15 residues. Trimming removed 1 base from V and 4 bases from J; junction bases left unmatched: 3. Germline CDR1 and CDR2: KGHSH and LQKENI. The CDR3 DNA reads as TGTGCCAGCTCACCACAGCGGGAGAGATACAATGAGCAGTTCTTC. It translates to CASSPQRERYNEQFF.

V usage is TRBV18 and J usage is TRBJ2-1, with 15 bases aligning to TRBD2. The V gene's germline CDR1 is KGHSH and CDR2 LQKENI. The CDR3 consists of 15 residues. The V and J ends lost 3 bases and 10 bases, in that order; junction bases with no gene match: 4. Written as DNA, the CDR3 is TGTGCCAGCTCACCCCGGACTAGCGGGAGGGGCGAGCAGTTCTTC. This translates into CASSPRTSGRGEQFF.

The V gene is TRBV5-1, the J gene TRBJ2-5; 8 bases agree with TRBD2. Germline-derived CDR1 and CDR2 are SGHRS and YFSETQ. This CDR3 comprises 15 residues. The V segment lost 3 bases and the J segment 2 bases; nucleotides outside the gene matches: 6. The CDR3 bases are TGCGCCAGCAGCTACCAACTAGCGGAACAAGAGACCCAGTACTTC. Protein: CASSYQLAEQETQYF.

The chain couples TRBV6-2 or TRBV6-3 to TRBJ2-3; perhaps TRBD1 as D (6 bases). CDR1 and CDR2 (germline): MNHEY, SVGEGT. V was clipped by 5 bases and J by 1 base, with 19 bases between them. The CDR3 has 17 residues. In DNA form, the CDR3 reads TGTGCCAGCAGTCAACCAGAACAGGGTTGGGGCACAGATACGCAGTATTTT. Translation gives CASSQPEQGWGTDTQYF.

This clone has only one observation. One end of the junction fails to match germline, which may point to a read error. The rearrangement uses TRBV6-4 and TRBJ2-1; weak D call: TRBD2 (6 bases). The CDR3 consists of 13 residues. Germline CDR1 is MRHNA and CDR2 is SNTAGT. The CDR3, as DNA: TGTGCCAGCAGTGACTCGTCCAGCGGGCCCACGGTCTTC. The encoded protein is CASSDSSSGPTVF.

This clone was detected once. The chain uses TRBV11-2 and TRBJ2-1; 13 positions agree with TRBD2. CDR1 and CDR2 from the germline V gene are SGHAT and FQNNGV. CDR3 length equals 18 residues. V was clipped by 5 bases and J by 0 bases; unmatched bases: 7. The CDR3 loop is CASSPGTSGKRSYNEQFF. CDR3 nucleotides: TGTGCCAGCAGCCCCGGGACTAGCGGGAAGCGCTCCTACAATGAGCAGTTCTTC.

J is TRBJ2-3 and V is TRBV18; D is unclear. The ends were cut back, 2 bases at V and 4 bases at J, with 10 bases in the middle. Germline V gene sequence: CDR1 KGHSH, CDR2 LQKENI. CDR3 length: 14 amino acids. The CDR3 is CASSPIDTPDTQYF. For the CDR3, the DNA is TGTGCCAGCTCACCAATTGACACACCAGATACGCAGTATTTT.

The chain joins TRBV19 to TRBJ2-1, with 9 positions matching TRBD2. Looked up from germline, CDR1 is LNHDA and CDR2 is SQIVND (reference sequence). This CDR3 is 14 amino acids long. V shed 3 bases, J shed 8 bases, and the junction held 5 bases outside the gene matches. The DNA of the CDR3 is TGTGCCAGTAGTATCGGCGGGAGGGTCGATGAGCAGTTCTTC. Amino acids: CASSIGGRVDEQFF.